A single sample gave rise to the 21 T cell receptor beta chains below, sequenced in a study of HIV-infected patients and healthy controls. Antiretroviral therapy had run roughly three months, about 14 weeks, before follow-up blood collection. Whole blood was used without fractionation, so all unsorted peripheral T cells were included. cDNA was made from 500 ng RNA using alpha and beta constant primers. Alpha and beta chain libraries were made separately by chain-specific third strand synthesis with multiplexing indices. TCRdb redid the calling of the 5' RACE reads with MiXCR, one entry per CDR3 protein. The sample lists about 14,000 distinct CDR3 sequences, around 10% seen once, with 35% to 50% in the top ten. The sample was blood, taken during antiretroviral therapy. The receptors originated from an adult with HIV infection. The donor label of this sample is uncertain.

This clonotype is medium-sized (0.01 to 0.1%) within its sample. V is TRBV12-3 or TRBV12-4 and J is TRBJ2-5; the D gene is possibly TRBD1 (5 bases). The CDR3 contains 16 residues. V dropped 6 bases and J dropped 2 bases, with 19 bases sitting between them. The chain's CDR3 is CASSSSQEDTQETQYF. The CDR3 DNA follows: TGTGCCAGCAGCTCATCCCAAGAGGACACTCAAGAGACCCAGTACTTC.

This clonotype was seen many times. This chain connects TRBV7-8 to TRBJ2-3; D not certain. Germline lookup yields CDR1 SGHVS and CDR2 FQNEAQ. V lost 2 bases, J lost 1 base, and 10 bases lay in between. The CDR3 totals 15 residues. CDR3 amino acids: CASSLPSSGTDTQYF. The CDR3 DNA is TGTGCCAGCAGCTTACCCAGTTCGGGCACAGATACGCAGTATTTT.

This clonotype was counted many times. V gene TRBV5-1 combines with J gene TRBJ1-1; 7 bases align to TRBD1. Germline CDR1 SGHRS, CDR2 YFSETQ. The V and J ends lost 7 bases and 4 bases, in that order; junction bases with no gene match: 10. The CDR3 sequence is 14 residues long. The CDR3 region is CASRGQASGTEAFF. The CDR3, as DNA: TGCGCCAGCCGAGGACAGGCGAGTGGCACTGAAGCTTTCTTT.

This clonotype was detected many times. This chain uses TRBV29-1 with TRBJ2-1; 9 positions agree with TRBD1. Per the germline V gene, CDR1 is SQVTM and CDR2 is ANQGSEA. J lost 2 bases, V lost 1 base, and 6 bases had no gene match. The CDR3 covers 16 residues. The CDR3 sequence is CSVEGEQGAAYNEQFF. CDR3 sequence (DNA): TGCAGCGTTGAAGGCGAACAGGGGGCCGCCTACAATGAGCAGTTCTTC.

The table lists this clonotype with many counts. This chain uses TRBV7-8 with TRBJ1-2, with TRBD1 identical over 10 bases. The V gene's germline CDR1 is SGHVS and CDR2 FQNEAQ. The length of the CDR3 is 15 residues. J gave up 5 bases and V 5 bases, and 8 bases lay outside the gene matches. The CDR3 loop is CASSTTGTGDYGYTF. CDR3 DNA sequence: TGTGCCAGCAGCACAACCGGGACAGGGGATTATGGCTACACCTTC. The full variable domain, in which reference TRBV7-8 and TRBJ1-2 provide the parts outside the CDR3, is GAGVSQSPRYKVAKRGQDVALRCDPISGHVSLFWYQQALGQGPEFLTYFQNEAQLDKSGLPSDRFFAERPEGSVSTLKIQRTQQEDSAVYLCASSTTGTGDYGYTFGSGTRLTVV.

By share of the sample, this clonotype is medium-sized. CDR3 in DNA: TGTGCCAGCAGTGAAGCGGGCAGCGCTAGCTCCTACGAGCAGTACTTC. Translated: CASSEAGSASSYEQYF. J is TRBJ2-7 and V is TRBV2; D call uncertain. This CDR3 is 16 amino acids long. Trimming took off 0 bases at V and 0 bases at J, with 12 bases between the two ends. Germline V lookup: CDR1 SNHLY, CDR2 FYNNEI.

This clonotype was seen ten or more times. This sequence joins TRBV29-1 and TRBJ2-3, with D unclear. CDR1 is SQVTM and CDR2 is ANQGSEA in the germline V gene. This CDR3 has 11 residues. V lost 5 bases and J 3 bases, leaving 6 bases between the germline ends. The DNA of the CDR3 is TGCAGCGTTAGACCAACAGATACGCAGTATTTT. Translating it yields CSVRPTDTQYF.

In this sample, this clonotype turned up many times. The chain joins TRBV5-1 to TRBJ2-5, with 8 bases that match TRBD2. J was trimmed by 4 bases and V by 4 bases; bases with no gene match: 6. The V gene's germline CDR1 is SGHRS and CDR2 YFSETQ. The CDR3 is 14 amino acids. The CDR3 sequence is CASSPGAGGETQYF. The CDR3 DNA reads TGCGCCAGCAGCCCTGGGGCGGGAGGAGAGACCCAGTACTTC.

The V gene is TRBV5-1, the J gene TRBJ1-1; possibly TRBD1 for D (5 bases). Trimming left V 4 bases short and J 2 bases short, with 12 bases between. The CDR3 has 14 residues. Looked up from germline, CDR1 is SGHRS and CDR2 is YFSETQ. As DNA, the CDR3 is TGCGCCAGCAGCAACCGGGGCCTCAACACTGAAGCTTTCTTT. Protein sequence: CASSNRGLNTEAFF.

There are a few counts of this clonotype. The chain is built from TRBV30 and TRBJ1-1, with a weak D call TRBD1 (5 bases). This CDR3 comprises 14 residues. The germline V gene encodes CDR1 GTSNPN and CDR2 SVGIG (reference sequence). V was clipped by 0 bases and J by 4 bases, with 12 bases between them. The CDR3 reads CAWSVQGVSTEAFF. Here the CDR3 DNA reads TGTGCCTGGAGTGTCCAGGGTGTCTCCACTGAAGCTTTCTTT.

This clonotype was seen ten or more times. The chain carries TRBV11-2 and TRBJ2-2, with D hard to call. Per the germline V gene, CDR1 is SGHAT and CDR2 is FQNNGV. V lost 5 bases and J lost 1, with 8 bases in between. The CDR3 sequence is 14 residues long. Here the CDR3 DNA reads TGTGCCAGCAGCCCCCTTCTGAACACCGGGGAGCTGTTTTTT. It translates to CASSPLLNTGELFF.

This clonotype was seen repeatedly, ten times or more. The chain has TRBV7-8 and TRBJ2-7; D not resolved. In germline, CDR1 is SGHVS, CDR2 FQNEAQ. The V end lost 1 base, the J end lost 4 bases, and 8 bases lay between the germline ends. The CDR3 contains 13 residues. CDR3 in DNA: TGTGCCAGCAGCTTAGTCTCTGAGTACGAGCAGTACTTC. It translates to CASSLVSEYEQYF.

This clonotype was detected a few times. V usage is TRBV29-1 and J usage is TRBJ2-7; D possibly matches TRBD1 or TRBD2 (5 bases each). The V and J ends lost 4 bases and 2 bases respectively, with 21 bases between them. The germline V gene has CDR1 SQVTM and CDR2 ANQGSEA. This CDR3 spans 16 amino acids. The CDR3 is CSVAQPLGAPTYEQYF. CDR3 nucleotides: TGCAGCGTTGCCCAGCCTCTCGGGGCCCCCACCTACGAGCAGTACTTC.

Many counts were recorded for this clonotype. The V and J genes are TRBV20-1 and TRBJ2-1, with TRBD2 identical over 10 bases. The CDR3 totals 14 residues. The junction had 10 bases not matched to a gene; V was cut back by 5 bases and J by 9 bases. Germline lookup yields CDR1 DFQATT and CDR2 SNEGSKA (reference sequence). Here the CDR3 DNA reads TGCAGTGCTTGGCTAGCGGGGGTTGAGGGTGAGCAGTTCTTC. Amino acids: CSAWLAGVEGEQFF.

The chain is built from TRBV20-1 and TRBJ1-6; D unresolved. Trimming took 2 bases from V and 8 from J, leaving 16 bases between them. Germline values: CDR1 DFQATT, CDR2 SNEGSKA (reference sequence). The CDR3 consists of 15 residues. The CDR3 sequence is CSARKALLTDSPLHF. CDR3 sequence (DNA): TGCAGTGCTAGAAAAGCTCTACTCACCGATTCACCCCTCCACTTT.

This clonotype was observed at least ten times. V gene TRBV3-1 combines with J gene TRBJ2-1, with D possibly matching TRBD1 (6 bases). CDR3 length equals 15 residues. Germline CDR1 is LGHDT and CDR2 is YNNKEL (reference sequence). V was shortened by 4 bases and J by 3 bases, with 13 bases between the two germline ends. CDR3 in amino acids: CASSLKQGNYNEQFF. The CDR3 DNA reads as TGTGCCAGCAGCCTCAAACAGGGAAACTACAATGAGCAGTTCTTC.

This clonotype was seen ten or more times. The chain carries TRBV20-1 and TRBJ1-5; perhaps TRBD1 as D (6 bases). Looked up from germline, CDR1 is DFQATT and CDR2 is SNEGSKA (reference sequence). The V gene lost 4 bases and the J gene lost 5 bases, with 15 bases spanning the gap. The CDR3 runs 14 residues. CDR3 amino acids: CSANSGQKDQPQHF. CDR3 DNA: TGCAGTGCTAATAGTGGACAGAAAGATCAGCCCCAGCATTTT.

This clonotype appeared many times. The chain's CDR3 is CASRTIAGSSYNEQFF. In DNA, the CDR3 is TGTGCCAGTAGGACCATAGCGGGGAGCTCCTACAATGAGCAGTTCTTC. The J gene is TRBJ2-1, the V gene TRBV19, with TRBD2 matching 8 bases. CDR1 is LNHDA and CDR2 is SQIVND in the germline V gene (reference sequence). V lost 6 bases to trimming and J lost 0 bases; unmatched junction nucleotides: 7. CDR3 length equals 16 residues.

At least ten counts were recorded for this clonotype. DNA of the CDR3: TGTGCCAGCAGTCAACCTGGGACCTACAATGAGCAGTTCTTC. It yields the protein CASSQPGTYNEQFF. The V and J genes are TRBV6-5 and TRBJ2-1; D gene uncertain. CDR3 length: 14 amino acids. Between the trimmed V and J ends, which lost 5 bases and 2 bases, there was a span of 10 bases. From germline, CDR1 is MNHEY and CDR2 SVGAGI.

This clonotype was recorded at least ten times. The V gene is TRBV12-3 or TRBV12-4, the J gene TRBJ2-7; D possibly corresponds to TRBD2 (6 bases). The CDR3 has 13 amino acids. V lost 0 bases and J lost 6, with 9 bases in between. The DNA for the CDR3 is TGTGCCAGCAGTTTAGCGGGAGGTCTCGAGCAGTACTTC. Protein product: CASSLAGGLEQYF.

V is TRBV6-6 and J is TRBJ2-2; TRBD2 matches at 7 bases. Trimming at V came to 5 bases and at J to 6 bases, leaving 3 bases not matched to a gene. The CDR3 length is 13 residues. Looked up from germline, CDR1 is MNHNY and CDR2 is SVGAGI (reference sequence). CDR3 protein: CASSPTSPGELFF. CDR3 nucleotides: TGTGCCAGCAGTCCGACTAGCCCCGGGGAGCTGTTTTTT.